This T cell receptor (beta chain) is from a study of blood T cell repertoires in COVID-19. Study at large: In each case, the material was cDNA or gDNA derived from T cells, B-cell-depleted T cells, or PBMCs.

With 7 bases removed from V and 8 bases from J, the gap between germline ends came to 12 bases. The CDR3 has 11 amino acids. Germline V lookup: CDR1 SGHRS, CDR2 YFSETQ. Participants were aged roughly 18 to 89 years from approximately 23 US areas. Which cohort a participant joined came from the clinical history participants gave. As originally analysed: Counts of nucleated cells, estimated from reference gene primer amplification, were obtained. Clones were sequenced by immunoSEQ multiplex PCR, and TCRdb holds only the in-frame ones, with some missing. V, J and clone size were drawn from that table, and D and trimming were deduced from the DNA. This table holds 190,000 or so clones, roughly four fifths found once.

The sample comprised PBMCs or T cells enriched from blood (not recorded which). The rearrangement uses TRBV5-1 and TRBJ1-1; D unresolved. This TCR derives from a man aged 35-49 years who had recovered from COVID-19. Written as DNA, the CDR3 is TGCGCCAGCTCCCTCGGGAGGGAAGCTTTCTTT. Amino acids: CASSLGREAFF.